Reported below is one T cell receptor (beta chain). This specimen comes from a study of blood T cell repertoires in COVID-19. Study-wide context: PBMCs, B-cell-depleted T cells, or T cells were the source of the cDNA or gDNA that made up the material.

Trimming at V came to 0 bases and at J to 8 bases, leaving 9 bases not matched to a gene. The CDR3 loop spans 16 amino acids. The germline CDR1 and CDR2 sequences are LGHNA and YSLEER. Per the authors' pipeline: It was from reference gene primer amplification that nucleated cell counts were estimated. The data were produced by immunoSEQ multiplex PCR, yet TCRdb's version contains in-frame clones alone and is incomplete. Clone size and the V and J calls come from that table; the DNA yielded D and trimming. This table holds 130,000 to 150,000 clones, 80% to 90% found once. Sample: peripheral blood. V usage is TRBV4-3 and J usage is TRBJ1-4; 7 positions agree with TRBD1. The TCR comes from a woman aged 40 to 50 with acute or convalescent COVID-19. The DNA for the CDR3 is TGCGCCAGCAGCCAAGATGACCGACAGGGCAGGGAAAAACTGTTTTTT. Its protein product is CASSQDDRQGREKLFF.